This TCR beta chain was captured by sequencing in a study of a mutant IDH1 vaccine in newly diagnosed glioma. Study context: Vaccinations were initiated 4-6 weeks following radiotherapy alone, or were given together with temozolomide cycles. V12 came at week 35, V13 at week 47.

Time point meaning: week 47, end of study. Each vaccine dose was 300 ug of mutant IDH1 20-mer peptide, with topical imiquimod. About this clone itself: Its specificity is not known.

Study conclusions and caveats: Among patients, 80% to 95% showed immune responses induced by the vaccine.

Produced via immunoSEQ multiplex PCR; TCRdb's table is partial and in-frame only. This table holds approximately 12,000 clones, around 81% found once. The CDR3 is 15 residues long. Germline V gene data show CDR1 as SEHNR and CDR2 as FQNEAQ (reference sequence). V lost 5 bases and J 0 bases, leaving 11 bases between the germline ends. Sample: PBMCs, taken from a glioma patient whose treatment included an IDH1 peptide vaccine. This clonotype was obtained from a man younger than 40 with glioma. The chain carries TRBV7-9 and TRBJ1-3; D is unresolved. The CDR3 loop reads CASSLRSRSGNTIYF. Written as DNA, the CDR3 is TGTGCCAGCAGCCTCCGATCCCGCTCTGGAAACACCATATATTTT.